Listed below are T cell receptor beta chains from one sample, sequenced in a study of T-cell memory formation after mild COVID-19. TCRdb called the 5' RACE reads again in MiXCR, with one record for every CDR3 protein. The sample has around 420,000 distinct CDR3 sequences; 20% to 25% are singletons. Sequencing was carried out using PBMCs or a T cell subset sorted from them (not recorded which). Receptors were obtained from an adult woman who had mild COVID-19 (a few samples of this study predate the infection). Cell type and time point are not known. CDR3s include the opening cysteine and the closing phenylalanine or tryptophan. The D gene is left open where the match is weak. Rows give clone size only sometimes, using once, few, many, or a class for an expanded clone.

d_gene	abundance	v_gene	j_gene	CDR3aa	CDR3nt
.	.	TRBV20-1	TRBJ1-2	CSASIPNYGYTF	TGCAGTGCTAGTATTCCTAACTATGGCTACACCTTC
.	.	TRBV7-7	TRBJ1-2	CASSRTRTGYTF	TGTGCCAGCAGCCGCACCAGAACCGGCTACACCTTC
TRBD2	few	TRBV20-1	TRBJ2-3	CSARGRSGLAGPLGTDTQYF	TGCAGTGCTAGAGGTCGATCGGGGCTAGCGGGCCCCCTGGGCACAGATACGCAGTATTTT
TRBD1	few	TRBV18	TRBJ1-5	CASSPDRGWNQPQHF	TGTGCCAGCTCCCCTGACAGGGGGTGGAATCAGCCCCAGCATTTT
.	many	TRBV12-3/TRBV12-4	TRBJ2-7	CASSPGGQGDEQYF	TGTGCCAGCAGTCCGGGAGGGCAGGGGGACGAGCAGTACTTC
.	.	TRBV20-1	TRBJ2-5	CSAKGGVWETQYF	TGCAGTGCTAAAGGGGGGGTATGGGAGACCCAGTACTTC
TRBD2	.	TRBV7-6	TRBJ2-2	CASSLDTGLVLGELFF	TGTGCCAGCAGCTTAGATACAGGACTAGTCCTCGGGGAGCTGTTTTTT
TRBD2	few	TRBV7-9	TRBJ2-1	CASSPATRLAGGLKEFF	TGTGCCAGCAGCCCGGCGACGAGACTAGCGGGAGGGCTGAAGGAGTTCTTC
.	.	TRBV5-1	TRBJ1-2	CASSFGATNYGYTF	TGCGCCAGCAGCTTCGGAGCCACGAACTATGGCTACACCTTC
TRBD1	.	TRBV6-5	TRBJ1-2	CASSYPRTGGDYGYTF	TGTGCCAGCAGTTACCCGAGGACAGGGGGCGACTATGGCTACACCTTC
.	few	TRBV18	TRBJ1-1	CASSPKNRLAENTEAFF	TGTGCCAGCTCACCAAAGAATAGGCTGGCGGAGAACACTGAAGCTTTCTTT
.	few	TRBV12-3/TRBV12-4	TRBJ1-2	CASRPGVGAGGYTF	TGTGCCAGCAGACCCGGGGTCGGGGCGGGTGGCTACACCTTC
TRBD2	few	TRBV10-3	TRBJ2-5	CAIRGAGAGETQYF	TGTGCCATCAGGGGAGCGGGAGCCGGGGAGACCCAGTACTTC
.	.	TRBV20-1	TRBJ1-2	CSAPTGRGDYGYTF	TGCAGTGCTCCTACCGGGAGGGGAGACTATGGCTACACCTTC
.	many	TRBV20-1	TRBJ2-7	CSARDSRAEQYF	TGCAGTGCTAGAGACTCTAGGGCCGAGCAGTACTTC
TRBD1	few	TRBV20-1	TRBJ1-2	CSVPWDRELLYYGYTF	TGCAGTGTCCCGTGGGACAGGGAGCTTTTATACTATGGCTACACCTTC
TRBD1	.	TRBV7-8	TRBJ2-1	CASSPTGGGYNEQFF	TGTGCCAGCAGCCCTACAGGGGGAGGCTACAATGAGCAGTTCTTC
.	.	TRBV24-1	TRBJ2-1	CATSAGDAGNEQFF	TGTGCCACCAGTGCGGGAGATGCGGGTAATGAGCAGTTCTTC
.	.	TRBV3-1	TRBJ2-7	CASSQGSWGRSYEQYF	TGTGCCAGCAGCCAAGGGAGCTGGGGGCGATCCTACGAGCAGTACTTC
.	few	TRBV7-6	TRBJ2-7	CASSPQGSHEQYF	TGTGCCAGCAGCCCACAGGGTTCCCACGAGCAGTACTTC
TRBD2	few	TRBV7-8	TRBJ2-1	CASSLAGGPREQFF	TGTGCCAGCAGCTTAGCGGGAGGGCCCAGAGAGCAGTTCTTC
TRBD2	few	TRBV24-1	TRBJ2-1	CATSDSGLADYNEQFF	TGTGCCACCAGTGACTCGGGACTAGCGGACTACAATGAGCAGTTCTTC
TRBD2	few	TRBV12-3/TRBV12-4	TRBJ2-1	CASSPETSGSWNEQFF	TGTGCCAGCAGTCCAGAGACTAGCGGGAGCTGGAATGAGCAGTTCTTC
TRBD1	few	TRBV5-1	TRBJ2-5	CASSLGDRGQGETQYF	TGCGCCAGCAGCTTGGGAGACAGGGGGCAGGGCGAGACCCAGTACTTC
TRBD2	.	TRBV19	TRBJ2-7	CATGTSYYDEQYF	TGTGCCACCGGGACTAGCTACTATGACGAGCAGTACTTC
TRBD1	.	TRBV3-1	TRBJ2-3	CASSPTGAGDTQYF	TGTGCCAGCAGCCCGACAGGGGCGGGAGATACGCAGTATTTT
.	.	TRBV6-5	TRBJ1-5	CASSLRVNQPQHF	TGTGCCAGCAGTTTACGGGTCAATCAGCCCCAGCATTTT
.	many	TRBV6-2/TRBV6-3	TRBJ2-7	CASSTGLSYEQYF	TGTGCCAGCAGTACAGGGTTGTCCTACGAGCAGTACTTC
TRBD2	once	TRBV30	TRBJ2-1	CAYEKSGLAGGHEQFF	TGTGCCTACGAGAAATCCGGGCTAGCGGGGGGCCATGAGCAGTTCTTC
TRBD2	few	TRBV18	TRBJ2-7	CASSRTSGQTYEQYF	TGTGCCAGCTCGCGGACTAGCGGACAGACCTACGAGCAGTACTTC
.	.	TRBV13	TRBJ2-6	CASSLDRAGGANVLTF	TGTGCCAGCAGCTTAGATAGGGCGGGTGGGGCCAACGTCCTGACTTTC
.	.	TRBV14	TRBJ1-1	CASSLTPMNTEAFF	TGTGCCAGCAGCCTGACACCTATGAACACTGAAGCTTTCTTT
.	.	TRBV28	TRBJ2-7	CASSFFPVRGTESYEQYF	TGTGCCAGCAGTTTCTTCCCGGTCCGAGGAACTGAATCCTACGAGCAGTACTTC
.	few	TRBV7-9	TRBJ2-1	CASSLGWGVAYNEQFF	TGTGCCAGCAGCTTAGGATGGGGCGTCGCCTACAATGAGCAGTTCTTC
.	.	TRBV7-2	TRBJ2-7	CASSSVADYSYEQYF	TGTGCCAGCAGCTCCGTAGCGGATTACTCCTACGAGCAGTACTTC
.	.	TRBV7-8	TRBJ1-1	CASSLLSQNTEAFF	TGTGCCAGCAGCTTACTATCCCAGAACACTGAAGCTTTCTTT
TRBD1	.	TRBV20-1	TRBJ1-4	CSARDPNHRGEKLFF	TGCAGTGCTAGAGACCCGAACCACAGGGGGGAAAAACTGTTTTTT
.	.	TRBV4-1	TRBJ1-3	CASSQESAGSGNTIYF	TGCGCCAGCAGCCAAGAATCGGCCGGCTCTGGAAACACCATATATTTT
.	few	TRBV29-1	TRBJ2-1	CSVEKRHNEQFF	TGCAGCGTTGAAAAGCGACACAATGAGCAGTTCTTC
.	few	TRBV3-1	TRBJ2-7	CASSLGQGLAGPYEQYF	TGTGCCAGCAGCCTCGGACAGGGACTAGCTGGGCCCTACGAGCAGTACTTC
TRBD1	.	TRBV7-6	TRBJ1-1	CASGRDRANTEAFF	TGTGCCAGCGGTAGGGACAGGGCGAACACTGAAGCTTTCTTT
.	.	TRBV5-1	TRBJ2-2	CASSRDSWVNGELFF	TGCGCCAGCAGCCGGGACTCCTGGGTCAACGGGGAGCTGTTTTTT
.	once	TRBV20-1	TRBJ2-7	CSASSRGPYEQYF	TGCAGTGCTAGTTCTCGGGGGCCATACGAGCAGTACTTC
.	.	TRBV4-1	TRBJ1-5	CASSNNVADNQPQHF	TGCGCCAGCAGCAACAACGTGGCGGATAATCAGCCCCAGCATTTT
.	few	TRBV10-3	TRBJ2-6	CACNSGANVLTF	TGTGCCTGTAACTCTGGGGCCAACGTCCTGACTTTC
.	few	TRBV12-3/TRBV12-4	TRBJ1-1	CASSSGQSLMNTEAFF	TGTGCCAGCAGTTCTGGACAGTCCCTCATGAACACTGAAGCTTTCTTT
.	.	TRBV24-1	TRBJ2-3	CATAFSTDTQYF	TGTGCCACCGCTTTCAGCACAGATACGCAGTATTTT
.	.	TRBV7-3	TRBJ2-5	CASSLLGLYQETQYF	TGTGCCAGCAGCTTACTAGGACTTTACCAAGAGACCCAGTACTTC
TRBD2	.	TRBV13	TRBJ2-7	CASSTYTTRTSGYEQYF	TGTGCCAGCAGCACCTATACTACCCGGACTAGCGGGTACGAGCAGTACTTC
.	.	TRBV7-6	TRBJ2-7	CASSLEKGRNEQYF	TGTGCCAGCAGCTTAGAAAAGGGACGCAACGAGCAGTACTTC
.	.	TRBV9	TRBJ1-1	CASSVGRVNTEAFF	TGTGCCAGCAGCGTAGGACGGGTGAACACTGAAGCTTTCTTT
.	.	TRBV29-1	TRBJ2-5	CSVERQPQETQYF	TGCAGCGTTGAACGACAGCCTCAAGAGACCCAGTACTTC